The 25 T cell receptor beta chains in this list originate from one sample, sequenced in a study of T cells in Graves' hyperthyroidism and ophthalmopathy. The TCR beta CDR3 regions underwent amplification using RNA transcripts as the source. In the first-round RT-PCR of the TCR CDR3, the HTBI primer set was used. MiXCR was run by TCRdb on the multiplex PCR reads, yielding one entry per CDR3 protein. The sample consists of about 510,000 distinct CDR3 sequences, roughly 45% of them appearing once. The sequenced sample consisted of peripheral blood or thyroid tissue (not recorded which). These receptors came from an adult woman with Graves' disease, either hyperthyroidism or ophthalmopathy (not recorded which).

The chain recombines TRBV15 with TRBJ1-1, with 7 positions matching TRBD1. The CDR3 consists of 15 residues. CDR1 and CDR2 (germline): LNHNV, YYDKDF (reference sequence). V shed 3 bases, J shed 6 bases, and the junction held 10 bases outside the gene matches. CDR3 nucleotide sequence: TGTGCCACCAGCAGGGAAACAGGGGTTGGGGCTGAAGCTTTCTTT. As protein: CATSRETGVGAEAFF.

The chain has TRBV10-3 and TRBJ2-7, with 9 bases matching TRBD2. The ends lost 4 bases at V and 3 bases at J; junction bases unmatched: 10. Germline-derived CDR1 and CDR2 are ENHRY and SYGVKD. CDR3 size: 16 residues. In DNA, the CDR3 is TGTGCCATCAGTGGGGGAACCGGGACTAGCCTCTACGAGCAGTACTTC. Translating it yields CAISGGTGTSLYEQYF.

This clonotype has at least ten counts. V gene TRBV7-9 combines with J gene TRBJ2-7; 12 bases match TRBD2. V shed 5 bases, J shed 5 bases, and the junction held 7 bases outside the gene matches. The CDR3 is 15 residues long. Germline V gene sequence: CDR1 SEHNR, CDR2 FQNEAQ (reference sequence). Written as DNA, the CDR3 is TGTGCCAGCAGCCCGGCACTAGCGGGAGGACACGAGCAGTACTTC. Translation gives CASSPALAGGHEQYF.

This clonotype appeared many times. The CDR3 loop reads CASSGRDSKRNTEAFF. The CDR3 nucleotides are TGTGCCAGCAGTGGCCGGGACAGCAAGAGGAACACTGAAGCTTTCTTT. This chain joins TRBV25-1 and TRBJ1-1; 7 positions match TRBD1. The CDR3 consists of 16 residues. Germline V gene data show CDR1 as MGHDK and CDR2 as SYGVNS. V shed 4 bases and J 1 base; nucleotides not matched to a gene: 9.

CDR3 sequence reads: CASSQEGSYNSPLHF. The CDR3 region has the DNA TGTGCCAGCAGCCAAGAGGGATCCTATAATTCACCCCTCCACTTT. The chain has TRBV3-1 and TRBJ1-6, with unresolved D. Deletions cut 0 bases from V and 1 base from J, with 4 bases between. CDR3 length: 15 residues. Germline V lookup: CDR1 LGHDT, CDR2 YNNKEL (reference sequence).

Of note for this clonotype: Without the conserved terminal phenylalanine or tryptophan, this CDR3 likely stems from a read error. The limits of the CDR3 on the DNA are not certain, so only TCRdb's listed CDR3 is given. The chain links TRBV7-3 to TRBJ1-4; the table's TRBD1 call for D was not verified on the DNA. The CDR3 is 10 amino acids in total, end residues counted. Germline CDR1 and CDR2: SGHTA and FQGTGA. The CDR3 loop is CASSPIPTLG.

This clonotype has only a few counts. V is TRBV29-1 and J is TRBJ1-2; TRBD1 might be the D (5 bases). The CDR3 loop spans 11 amino acids. Germline CDR1 and CDR2: SQVTM and ANQGSEA. The V end was cut by 7 bases, the J end by 8 bases, with 14 bases between. The CDR3 nucleotides read TGCAGCGCTCTCCGGGACGGAGGCTACACCTTC. Residues: CSALRDGGYTF.

V usage is TRBV7-9 and J usage is TRBJ1-2; D may be TRBD1 (6 bases). Trimming left V 0 bases short and J 6 bases short, with 11 bases between. There are 14 residues in the CDR3. Germline CDR1 reads SEHNR; CDR2 reads FQNEAQ (reference sequence). The CDR3 is CASSLAGQYHGYTF. The DNA of the CDR3 is TGTGCCAGCAGCTTAGCAGGACAGTACCATGGCTACACCTTC.

The sample holds many counts of this clonotype. This rearrangement joins TRBV20-1 to TRBJ1-4; 8 positions match TRBD1. V dropped 1 base and J dropped 0; count of bases not matched to a gene: 4. The V gene's germline CDR1 is DFQATT and CDR2 SNEGSKA (reference sequence). This CDR3 has 16 residues. In DNA form, the CDR3 reads TGCAGTGCTAGAGGACAGGGGTTGGCAACTAATGAAAAACTGTTTTTT. It codes for CSARGQGLATNEKLFF.

The chain has TRBV12-3 or TRBV12-4 and TRBJ1-1, with TRBD1 identical over 8 bases. The CDR3 length is 14 residues. After removal of 6 bases from V and 2 bases from J, the junction contained 5 bases not matched to a gene. The DNA for the CDR3 is TGTGCCAGCAGACCAGACAGGGGAAACACTGAAGCTTTCTTT. This translates into CASRPDRGNTEAFF.

This clonotype was counted at least ten times. The rearrangement joins TRBV20-1 to TRBJ2-5, with 14 bases identical to TRBD2. V was pared by 5 bases and J by 10 bases, with 12 bases of the junction left unmatched. The CDR3 is 15 residues long. Per the germline V gene, CDR1 is DFQATT and CDR2 is SNEGSKA (reference sequence). This CDR3 is CSAQPGLAGGGVQYF. CDR3 nucleotide sequence: TGCAGTGCTCAACCCGGACTAGCGGGAGGAGGGGTCCAGTACTTC.

In the case of this clonotype: This likely comes from a read error, as the CDR3 has no conserved phenylalanine or tryptophan at its end. It is unclear where the CDR3 begins or ends on the DNA, so no DNA is shown, and the CDR3 is as TCRdb lists it. CDR3 amino acids: CASSVSWTG. The V and J genes are TRBV2 and TRBJ2-6; TRBD1 is taken as the D call from the table, unchecked against the DNA. The CDR3 spans 9 amino acids, including both terminal residues. Germline values: CDR1 SNHLY, CDR2 FYNNEI.

This sequence joins TRBV7-2 and TRBJ2-5; a weak D match, TRBD2 (5 bases). CDR3 length equals 14 residues. Trimming removed 7 bases at V and 4 bases at J, with 16 bases between. Germline CDR1 SGHTA, CDR2 FQGNSA. CDR3 nucleotide sequence: TGTGCCAGCACCAAACTCGGGGTCGGAGAGACCCAGTACTTC. Its translation: CASTKLGVGETQYF. Filled out from reference TRBV7-2 and TRBJ2-5, the complete variable domain reads GAGVSQSPSNKVTEKGKDVELRCDPISGHTALYWYRQSLGQGLEFLIYFQGNSAPDKSGLPSDRFSAERTGGSVSTLTIQRTQQEDSAVYLCASTKLGVGETQYFGPGTRLLVL.

Here the CDR3 DNA reads TGCGCCAGCAGCCAATTACCGGGACTAGCGAGCCAAGAGACCCAGTACTTC. Its translation: CASSQLPGLASQETQYF. This chain links TRBV4-1 with TRBJ2-5; the match to TRBD2 covers 10 bases. Germline CDR1 MGHRA, CDR2 YSYEKL. The CDR3 length is 17 residues. The ends lost 2 bases at V and 1 base at J; junction bases unmatched: 7.

This sequence joins TRBV28 and TRBJ1-1, with D possibly being TRBD1 (6 bases). The CDR3 length is 14 residues. CDR1 is MDHEN, CDR2 SYDVKM, per germline. The V and J ends lost 6 bases and 1 base respectively, with 12 bases between them. Here the CDR3 reads CASSAGDWNTEAFF. CDR3 bases: TGTGCCAGCAGCGCAGGGGACTGGAACACTGAAGCTTTCTTT.

This clonotype was observed at least ten times. The chain has TRBV28 and TRBJ1-2; 7 nucleotides agree with TRBD1. This CDR3 is built from 12 residues. V lost 10 bases to trimming and J lost 4 bases; unmatched junction nucleotides: 6. Germline V CDR1 and CDR2: MDHEN, SYDVKM. CDR3 in amino acids: CATKTGLYGYTF. CDR3 nucleotides: TGTGCCACAAAGACAGGGCTCTATGGCTACACCTTC.

This clonotype was seen more than once but under ten times. The chain recombines TRBV19 with TRBJ2-6, with TRBD1 identical over 7 bases. The germline gives CDR1 LNHDA, CDR2 SQIVND (reference sequence). The CDR3 covers 17 residues. Trimming removed 4 bases from V and 1 base from J; junction bases left unmatched: 7. CDR3 DNA sequence: TGTGCCAGTAGTACGACAGGGACGGCTTCTGGGGCCAACGTCCTGACTTTC. Amino acids: CASSTTGTASGANVLTF.

There are a few counts of this clonotype. A much larger clone lies one base from this, so it may be a read error. The V call is TRBV10-3, the J call TRBJ1-5, with D unclear. Germline V gene data show CDR1 as ENHRY and CDR2 as SYGVKD. V was trimmed by 3 bases and J by 4 bases, leaving 7 bases between them. The CDR3 totals 13 residues. The CDR3 coding sequence is TGTGCCATCAGTGAAGCGGAAAATCAGCCCCAGCATTTT. As protein: CAISEAENQPQHF.

This chain links TRBV2 with TRBJ1-6; 7 nucleotides align to TRBD1. CDR1 is SNHLY, CDR2 FYNNEI, per germline. V was clipped by 4 bases and J by 8 bases; unmatched bases: 11. The CDR3 is 16 amino acids. CDR3 sequence reads: CASSALVQGTYSPLHF. CDR3 DNA sequence: TGTGCCAGCAGTGCTCTTGTACAGGGGACATATTCACCCCTCCACTTT.

This clonotype was found many times. V usage is TRBV6-6 and J usage is TRBJ1-1; 9 bases map to TRBD1. Trimming removed 5 bases from V and 3 bases from J; junction bases left unmatched: 10. This CDR3 has 16 residues. Looked up from germline, CDR1 is MNHNY and CDR2 is SVGAGI (reference sequence). The CDR3 region is CASSPGTGLLHTEAFF. CDR3 nucleotides: TGTGCCAGCAGTCCCGGGACAGGGCTTTTGCACACTGAAGCTTTCTTT.

Note on this clonotype: Germline is not matched at one junction end, which may reflect a read error. The rearrangement links TRBV29-1 to TRBJ2-5, with D unclear. CDR3 length equals 11 residues. Germline V gives CDR1 SQVTM, CDR2 ANQGSEA. CDR3 sequence reads: CSVEAPETRYF. CDR3 nucleotides: TGCAGCGTTGAGGCCCCAGAGACCCGGTACTTC.

This clonotype has more than one count but fewer than ten. The rearrangement uses TRBV7-9 and TRBJ1-2; 9 bases match TRBD1. The CDR3 is 13 amino acids. Looked up from germline, CDR1 is SEHNR and CDR2 is FQNEAQ (reference sequence). V lost 4 bases, J lost 9 bases, and 6 bases stayed unmatched. The CDR3 here is CASSYRDRVRYTF. CDR3 DNA: TGTGCCAGCAGCTACCGGGACAGGGTCCGCTACACCTTC.

The chain uses TRBV29-1 and TRBJ1-2; D might be TRBD1 (6 bases). Germline V lookup: CDR1 SQVTM, CDR2 ANQGSEA. V was pared by 8 bases and J by 5 bases, with 15 bases between. The CDR3 totals 12 residues. The CDR3 sequence: CSLGGQGYGYTF. CDR3 bases: TGCAGCTTAGGTGGGCAGGGGTATGGCTACACCTTC.

The chain is built from TRBV19 and TRBJ1-1; D uncertain. Germline V gene sequence: CDR1 LNHDA, CDR2 SQIVND (reference sequence). The V end was cut by 9 bases, the J end by 4 bases, with 12 bases between. The length of the CDR3 is 12 residues. The chain's CDR3 is CASTYKATEAFF. The CDR3 DNA follows: TGTGCCAGCACCTACAAGGCCACTGAAGCTTTCTTT.

The table lists this clonotype with many counts. V gene TRBV20-1 combines with J gene TRBJ2-7; 13 bases are a match to TRBD2. Germline V gene lookup returns CDR1 DFQATT and CDR2 SNEGSKA (reference sequence). The CDR3 loop spans 14 amino acids. V shed 4 bases, J shed 6 bases, and the junction held 6 bases outside the gene matches. The CDR3 DNA reads TGCAGTGCTATCACTAGCGGGAGGGCCAGCGAGCAGTACTTC. It yields the protein CSAITSGRASEQYF.